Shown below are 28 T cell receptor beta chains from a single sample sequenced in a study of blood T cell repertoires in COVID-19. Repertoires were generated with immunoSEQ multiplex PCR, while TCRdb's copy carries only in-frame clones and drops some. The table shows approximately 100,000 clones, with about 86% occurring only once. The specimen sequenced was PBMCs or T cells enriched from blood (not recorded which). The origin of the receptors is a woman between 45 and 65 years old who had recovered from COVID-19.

The CDR3 coding sequence is TGTGCCAGCAGTTTGAACAGGGGTAATGAGCAGTTCTTC. Translating gives CASSLNRGNEQFF. This sequence joins TRBV12-3 or TRBV12-4 and TRBJ2-1; 7 bases fit TRBD1. This CDR3 spans 13 amino acids. V was pared by 3 bases and J by 7 bases, with 3 bases of the junction left unmatched.

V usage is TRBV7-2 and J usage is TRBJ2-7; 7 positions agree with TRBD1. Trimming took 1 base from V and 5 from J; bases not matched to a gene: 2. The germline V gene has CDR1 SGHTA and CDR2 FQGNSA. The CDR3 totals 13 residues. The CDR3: CASSLGDSDEQYF. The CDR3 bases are TGTGCCAGCAGCTTAGGGGACAGTGACGAGCAGTACTTC.

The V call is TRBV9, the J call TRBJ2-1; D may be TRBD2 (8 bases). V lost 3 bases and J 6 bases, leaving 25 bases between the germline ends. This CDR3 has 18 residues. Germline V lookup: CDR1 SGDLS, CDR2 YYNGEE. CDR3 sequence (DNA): TGTGCCAGCAGCGCCGAGGGGGCTAGCGGGTACTTGGGCAATGAGCAGTTCTTC. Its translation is CASSAEGASGYLGNEQFF. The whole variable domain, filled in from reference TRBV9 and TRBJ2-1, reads DSGVTQTPKHLITATGQRVTLRCSPRSGDLSVYWYQQSLDQGLQFLIQYYNGEERAKGNILERFSAQQFPDLHSELNLSSLELGDSALYFCASSAEGASGYLGNEQFFGPGTRLTVL.

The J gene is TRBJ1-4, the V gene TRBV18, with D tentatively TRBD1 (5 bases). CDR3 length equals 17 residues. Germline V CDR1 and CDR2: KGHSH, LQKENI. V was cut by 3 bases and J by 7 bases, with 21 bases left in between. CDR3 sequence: CASSPTPPQGSGEKLFF. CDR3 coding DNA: TGTGCCAGCTCACCCACTCCCCCCCAGGGTTCGGGTGAAAAACTGTTTTTT.

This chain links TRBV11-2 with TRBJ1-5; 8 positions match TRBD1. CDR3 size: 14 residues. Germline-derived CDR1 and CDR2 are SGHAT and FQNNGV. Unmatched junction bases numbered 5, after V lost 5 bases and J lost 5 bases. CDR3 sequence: CASSPQGAHQPQHF. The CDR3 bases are TGTGCCAGCAGCCCTCAGGGGGCACATCAGCCCCAGCATTTT.

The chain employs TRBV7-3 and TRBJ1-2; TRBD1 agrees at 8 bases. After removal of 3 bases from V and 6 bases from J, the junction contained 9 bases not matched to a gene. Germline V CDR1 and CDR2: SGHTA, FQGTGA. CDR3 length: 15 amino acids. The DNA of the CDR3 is TGTGCCAGCAGCTTTTCACAGGGGGTTTCGGATGGCTACACCTTC. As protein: CASSFSQGVSDGYTF.

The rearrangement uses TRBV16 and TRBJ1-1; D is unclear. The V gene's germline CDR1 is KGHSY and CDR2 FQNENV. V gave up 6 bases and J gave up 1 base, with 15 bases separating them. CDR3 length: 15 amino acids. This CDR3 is CASRNKLRQNTEAFF. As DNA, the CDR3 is TGTGCCAGCAGAAATAAACTACGGCAGAACACTGAAGCTTTCTTT.

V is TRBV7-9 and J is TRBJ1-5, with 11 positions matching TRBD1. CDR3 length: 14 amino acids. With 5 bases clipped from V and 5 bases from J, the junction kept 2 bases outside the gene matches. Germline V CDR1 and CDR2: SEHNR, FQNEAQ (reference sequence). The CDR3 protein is CASSRDRGDQPQHF. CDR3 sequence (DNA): TGTGCCAGCAGCCGGGACAGGGGGGATCAGCCCCAGCATTTT.

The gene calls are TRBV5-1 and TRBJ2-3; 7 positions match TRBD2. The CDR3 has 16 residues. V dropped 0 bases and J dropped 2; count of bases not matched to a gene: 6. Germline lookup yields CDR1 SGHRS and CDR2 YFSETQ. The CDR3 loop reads CASSLEASGYTDTQYF. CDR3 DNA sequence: TGCGCCAGCAGCTTGGAGGCTAGCGGCTACACAGATACGCAGTATTTT.

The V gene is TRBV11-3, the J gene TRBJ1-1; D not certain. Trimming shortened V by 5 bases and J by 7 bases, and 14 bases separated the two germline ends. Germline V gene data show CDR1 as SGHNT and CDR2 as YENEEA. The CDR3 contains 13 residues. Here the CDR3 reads CASSPRAGNEAFF. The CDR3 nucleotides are TGTGCCAGCAGCCCCCGGGCGGGGAATGAAGCTTTCTTT.

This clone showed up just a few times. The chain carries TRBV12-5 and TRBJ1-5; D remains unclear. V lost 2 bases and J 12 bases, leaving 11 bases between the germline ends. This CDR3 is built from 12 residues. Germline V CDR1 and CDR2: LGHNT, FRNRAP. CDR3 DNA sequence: TGTGCTAGTGGTTTGTCCAGCCGGGACCAGCATTTT. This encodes CASGLSSRDQHF.

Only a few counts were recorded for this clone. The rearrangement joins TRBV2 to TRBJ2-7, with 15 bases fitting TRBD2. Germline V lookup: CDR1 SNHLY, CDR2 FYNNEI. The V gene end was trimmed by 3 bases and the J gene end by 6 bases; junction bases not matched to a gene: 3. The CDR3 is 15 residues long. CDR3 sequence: CASSDLGLAGGEQYF. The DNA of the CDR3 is TGTGCCAGCAGTGACCTGGGACTAGCGGGAGGCGAGCAGTACTTC.

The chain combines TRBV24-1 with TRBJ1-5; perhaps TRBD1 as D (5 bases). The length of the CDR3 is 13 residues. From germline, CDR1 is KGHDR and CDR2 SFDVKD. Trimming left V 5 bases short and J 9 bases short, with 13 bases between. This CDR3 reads CATSAQGGGPQHF. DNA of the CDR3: TGTGCCACCAGTGCCCAGGGCGGTGGGCCCCAGCATTTT.

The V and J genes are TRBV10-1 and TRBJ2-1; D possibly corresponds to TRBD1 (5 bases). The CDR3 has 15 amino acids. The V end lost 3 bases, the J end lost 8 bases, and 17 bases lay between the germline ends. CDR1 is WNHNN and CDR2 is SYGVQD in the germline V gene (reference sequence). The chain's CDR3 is CASSDGQGMVDEQFF. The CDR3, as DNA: TGCGCCAGCAGTGATGGGCAGGGCATGGTCGATGAGCAGTTCTTC.

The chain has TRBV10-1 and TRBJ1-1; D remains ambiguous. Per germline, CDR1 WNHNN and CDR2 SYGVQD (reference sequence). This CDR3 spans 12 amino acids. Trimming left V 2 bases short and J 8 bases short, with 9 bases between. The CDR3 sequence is CASSEEGSEAFF. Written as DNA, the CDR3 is TGCGCCAGCAGTGAGGAGGGCTCCGAAGCTTTCTTT.

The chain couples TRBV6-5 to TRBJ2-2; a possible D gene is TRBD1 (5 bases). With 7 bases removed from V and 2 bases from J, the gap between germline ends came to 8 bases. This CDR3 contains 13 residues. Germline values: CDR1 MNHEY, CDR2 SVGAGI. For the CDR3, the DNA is TGTGCCAGCATGCAGGGAAACACCGGGGAGCTGTTTTTT. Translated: CASMQGNTGELFF.

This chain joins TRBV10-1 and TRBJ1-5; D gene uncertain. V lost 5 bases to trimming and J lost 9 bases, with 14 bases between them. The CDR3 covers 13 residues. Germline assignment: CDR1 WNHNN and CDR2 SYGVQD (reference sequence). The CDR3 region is CASSFTVLGPQHF. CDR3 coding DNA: TGCGCCAGCAGTTTTACGGTCCTTGGGCCCCAGCATTTT.

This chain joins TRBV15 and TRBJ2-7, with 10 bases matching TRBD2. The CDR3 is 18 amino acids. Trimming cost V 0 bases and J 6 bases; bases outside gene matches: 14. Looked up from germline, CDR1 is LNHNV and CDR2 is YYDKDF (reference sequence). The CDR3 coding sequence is TGTGCCACCAGCAGAGATAATGCACTAGCGGGGTTTTTGGCCGAGCAGTACTTC. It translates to CATSRDNALAGFLAEQYF.

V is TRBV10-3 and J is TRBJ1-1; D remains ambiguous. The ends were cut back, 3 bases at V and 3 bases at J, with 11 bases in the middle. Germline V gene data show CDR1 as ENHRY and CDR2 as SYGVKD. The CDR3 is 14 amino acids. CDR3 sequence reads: CAISDVGGDTEAFF. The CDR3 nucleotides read TGTGCCATCAGTGACGTCGGCGGGGACACTGAAGCTTTCTTT.

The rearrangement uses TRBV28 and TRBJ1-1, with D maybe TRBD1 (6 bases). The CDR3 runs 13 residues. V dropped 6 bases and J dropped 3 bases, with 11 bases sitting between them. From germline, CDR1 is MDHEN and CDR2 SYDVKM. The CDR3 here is CASRATGYTEAFF. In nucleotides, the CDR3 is TGTGCCAGCAGGGCTACAGGGTACACTGAAGCTTTCTTT.

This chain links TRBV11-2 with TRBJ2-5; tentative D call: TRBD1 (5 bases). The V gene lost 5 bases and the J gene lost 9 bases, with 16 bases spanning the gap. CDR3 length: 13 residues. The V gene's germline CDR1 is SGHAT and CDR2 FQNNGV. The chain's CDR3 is CASSHSKLGPQYF. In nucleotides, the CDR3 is TGTGCCAGCAGCCACTCGAAGCTGGGGCCCCAGTACTTC.

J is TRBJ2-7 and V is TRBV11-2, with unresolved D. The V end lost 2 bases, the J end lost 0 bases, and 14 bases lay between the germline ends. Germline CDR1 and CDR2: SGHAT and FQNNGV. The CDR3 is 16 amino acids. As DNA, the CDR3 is TGTGCCAGCAGCTTATCGACTTCCTATAGCTCCTACGAGCAGTACTTC. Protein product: CASSLSTSYSSYEQYF.

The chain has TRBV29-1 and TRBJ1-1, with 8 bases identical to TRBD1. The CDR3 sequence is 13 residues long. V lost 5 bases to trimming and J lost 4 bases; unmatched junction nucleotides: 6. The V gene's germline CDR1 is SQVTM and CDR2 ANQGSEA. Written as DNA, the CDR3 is TGCAGCGTTTCAGGGGGCCTCAGCACTGAAGCTTTCTTT. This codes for CSVSGGLSTEAFF.

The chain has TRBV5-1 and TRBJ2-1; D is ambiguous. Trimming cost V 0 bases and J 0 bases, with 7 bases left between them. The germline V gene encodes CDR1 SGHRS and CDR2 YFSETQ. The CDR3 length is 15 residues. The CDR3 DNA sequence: TGCGCCAGCAGCTTGGCGAGGAACTCCTACAATGAGCAGTTCTTC. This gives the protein CASSLARNSYNEQFF.

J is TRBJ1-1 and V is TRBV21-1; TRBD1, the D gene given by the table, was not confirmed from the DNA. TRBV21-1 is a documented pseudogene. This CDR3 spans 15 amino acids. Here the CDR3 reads CASSKGDRANTEAFF. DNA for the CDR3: TGTGCCAGCAGCAAAGGTGACAGGGCGAACACTGAAGCTTTCTTT.

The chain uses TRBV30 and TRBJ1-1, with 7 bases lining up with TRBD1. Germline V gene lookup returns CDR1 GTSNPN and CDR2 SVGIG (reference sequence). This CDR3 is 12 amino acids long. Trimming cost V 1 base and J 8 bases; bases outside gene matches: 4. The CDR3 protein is CAWSAVQGEAFF. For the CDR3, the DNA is TGTGCCTGGAGTGCCGTACAGGGGGAAGCTTTCTTT.

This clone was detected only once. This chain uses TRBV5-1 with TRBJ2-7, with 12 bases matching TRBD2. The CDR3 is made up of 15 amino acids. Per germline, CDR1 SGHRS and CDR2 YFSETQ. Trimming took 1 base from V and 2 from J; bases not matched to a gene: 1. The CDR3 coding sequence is TGCGCCAGCAGCTTGTGGACTAGCGGGACCTACGAGCAGTACTTC. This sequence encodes CASSLWTSGTYEQYF.

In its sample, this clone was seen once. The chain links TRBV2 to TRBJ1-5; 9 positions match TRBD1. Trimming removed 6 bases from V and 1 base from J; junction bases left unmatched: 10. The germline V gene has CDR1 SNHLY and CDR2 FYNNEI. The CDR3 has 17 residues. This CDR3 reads CASSTLTGGLSNQPQHF. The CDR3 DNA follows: TGTGCCAGCAGCACACTAACAGGGGGCTTAAGCAATCAGCCCCAGCATTTT.